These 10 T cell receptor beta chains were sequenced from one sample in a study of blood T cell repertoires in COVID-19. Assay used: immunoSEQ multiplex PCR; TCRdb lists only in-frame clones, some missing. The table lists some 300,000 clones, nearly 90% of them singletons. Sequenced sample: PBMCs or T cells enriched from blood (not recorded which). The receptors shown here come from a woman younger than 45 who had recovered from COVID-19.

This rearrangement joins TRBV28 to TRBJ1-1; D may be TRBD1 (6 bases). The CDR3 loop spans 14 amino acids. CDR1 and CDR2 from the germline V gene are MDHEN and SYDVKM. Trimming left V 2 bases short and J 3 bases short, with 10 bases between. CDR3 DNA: TGTGCCAGCAGTTTAGGGGGCGGGTACACTGAAGCTTTCTTT. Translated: CASSLGGGYTEAFF.

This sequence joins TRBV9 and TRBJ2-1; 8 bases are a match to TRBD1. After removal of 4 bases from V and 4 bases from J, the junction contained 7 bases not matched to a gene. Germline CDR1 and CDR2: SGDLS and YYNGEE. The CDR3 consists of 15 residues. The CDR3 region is CASSTSGQAYNEQFF. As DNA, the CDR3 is TGTGCCAGCAGCACATCGGGACAGGCATACAATGAGCAGTTCTTC.

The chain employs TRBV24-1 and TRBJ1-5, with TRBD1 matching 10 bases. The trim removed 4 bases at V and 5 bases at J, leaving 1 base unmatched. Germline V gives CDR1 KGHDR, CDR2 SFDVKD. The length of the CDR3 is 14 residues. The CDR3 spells CATSEGTGDQPQHF. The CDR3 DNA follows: TGTGCCACCAGTGAAGGGACAGGGGATCAGCCCCAGCATTTT.

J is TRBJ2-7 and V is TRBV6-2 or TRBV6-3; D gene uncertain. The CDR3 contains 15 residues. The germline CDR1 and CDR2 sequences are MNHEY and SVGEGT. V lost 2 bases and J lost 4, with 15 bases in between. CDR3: CASSYGAGIPYEQYF. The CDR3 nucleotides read TGTGCCAGCAGTTACGGTGCAGGAATCCCGTACGAGCAGTACTTC.

This CDR3 is CAWSFRKGRGTGELFF. The CDR3 DNA is TGTGCCTGGAGTTTTAGGAAGGGGCGGGGCACCGGGGAGCTGTTTTTT. The V gene is TRBV30, the J gene TRBJ2-2, with D tentatively TRBD2 (6 bases). Germline CDR1 GTSNPN, CDR2 SVGIG (reference sequence). The V end lost 2 bases, the J end lost 4 bases, and 17 bases lay between the germline ends. The CDR3 contains 16 residues.

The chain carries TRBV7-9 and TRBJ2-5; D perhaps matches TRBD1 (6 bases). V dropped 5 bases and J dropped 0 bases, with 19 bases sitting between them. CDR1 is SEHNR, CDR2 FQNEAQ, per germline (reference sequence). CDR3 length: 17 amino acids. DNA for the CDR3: TGTGCCAGCAGCCCATCTCAGGGGTTGGGGTACCAAGAGACCCAGTACTTC. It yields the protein CASSPSQGLGYQETQYF. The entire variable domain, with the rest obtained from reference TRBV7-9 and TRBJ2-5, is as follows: DTGVSQNPRHKITKRGQNVTFRCDPISEHNRLYWYRQTLGQGPEFLTYFQNEAQLEKSRLLSDRFSAERPKGSFSTLEIQRTEQGDSAMYLCASSPSQGLGYQETQYFGPGTRLLVL.

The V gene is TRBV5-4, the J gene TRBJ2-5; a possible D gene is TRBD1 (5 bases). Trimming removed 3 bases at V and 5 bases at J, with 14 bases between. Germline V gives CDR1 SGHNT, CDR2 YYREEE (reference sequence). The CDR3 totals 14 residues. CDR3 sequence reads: CASSYQGSKETQYF. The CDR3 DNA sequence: TGTGCCAGCAGCTACCAGGGAAGCAAGGAGACCCAGTACTTC.

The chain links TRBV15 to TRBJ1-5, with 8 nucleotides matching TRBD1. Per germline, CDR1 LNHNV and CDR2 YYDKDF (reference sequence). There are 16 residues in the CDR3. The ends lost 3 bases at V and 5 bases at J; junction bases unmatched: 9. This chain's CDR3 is CATSSIRTGKDQPQHF. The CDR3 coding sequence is TGTGCCACCAGCAGCATCCGGACAGGGAAAGATCAGCCCCAGCATTTT.

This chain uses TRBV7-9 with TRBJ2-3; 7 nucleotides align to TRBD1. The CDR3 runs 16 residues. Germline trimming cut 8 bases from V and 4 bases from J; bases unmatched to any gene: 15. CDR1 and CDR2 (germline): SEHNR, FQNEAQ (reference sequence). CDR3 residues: CASLPGEGAAADTQYF. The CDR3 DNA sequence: TGTGCCAGCCTTCCTGGTGAGGGGGCTGCGGCAGATACGCAGTATTTT. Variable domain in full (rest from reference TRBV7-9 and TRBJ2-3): DTGVSQNPRHKITKRGQNVTFRCDPISEHNRLYWYRQTLGQGPEFLTYFQNEAQLEKSRLLSDRFSAERPKGSFSTLEIQRTEQGDSAMYLCASLPGEGAAADTQYFGPGTRLTVL.

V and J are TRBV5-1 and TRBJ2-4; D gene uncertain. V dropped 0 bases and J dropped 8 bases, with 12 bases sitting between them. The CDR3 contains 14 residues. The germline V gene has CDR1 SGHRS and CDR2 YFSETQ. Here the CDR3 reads CASSLGTQYDIQYF. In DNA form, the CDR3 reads TGCGCCAGCAGCTTGGGAACTCAATATGACATTCAGTACTTC.